This T cell receptor beta chain was recorded in a study of tumor-infiltrating lymphocytes in primary liver carcinoma. Findings and caveats of the study: For tumor-adjacent and tumor-blood pairs, overlap was less than that seen for tumor region pairs. Tumor specimens were characterized by a significantly higher top-250-clone fraction than blood (p = 0.039).

The germline V and J ends were trimmed by 4 bases and 4 bases, with 15 bases remaining between them. Germline-derived CDR1 and CDR2 are LGHNA and YSLEER. The CDR3 is made up of 15 amino acids. RNA and DNA were co-extracted from about 19-30 mg of unsorted bulk tissue. Sampling targeted five separate regions of each tumor, which included the tumor centre. The authors made TCR beta cDNA from approximately 500 ng total RNA with a constant-region primer. Researchers made the TCR beta libraries by running three nested multiplex PCR rounds with slightly modified ARM-PCR. The two initial PCR rounds, roughly 10 cycles each, used TRBV1-TRBV30 forward and C-beta reverse primers. TCRdb processed the multiplex PCR reads anew with MiXCR; each CDR3 protein has one entry. The sample contains fewer than 200,000 distinct CDR3 sequences, over 80% of which appear only once. A note on this clonotype: Its antigen is undetermined.

Source material: tumor tissue from primary liver carcinoma. The chain recombines TRBV4-3 with TRBJ2-3; D gene unclear. This TCR was recovered from a man between 35 and 55 years old with primary liver carcinoma and hepatitis B virus infection. CDR3 DNA sequence: TGCGCCAGCAGCCGAGATTTAAACATCCCAGATACGCAGTATTTT. Translated, it gives CASSRDLNIPDTQYF.